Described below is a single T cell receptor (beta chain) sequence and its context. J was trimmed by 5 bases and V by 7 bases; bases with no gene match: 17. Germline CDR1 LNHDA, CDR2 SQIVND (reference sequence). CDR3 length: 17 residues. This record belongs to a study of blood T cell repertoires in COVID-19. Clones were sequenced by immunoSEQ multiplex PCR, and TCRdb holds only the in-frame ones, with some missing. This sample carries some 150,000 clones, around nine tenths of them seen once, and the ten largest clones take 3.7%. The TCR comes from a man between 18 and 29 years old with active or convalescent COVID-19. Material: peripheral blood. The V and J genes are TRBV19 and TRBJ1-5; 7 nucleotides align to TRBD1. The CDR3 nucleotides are TGTGCCAGTACCTCTACCCCATCTTTCGACAGGGATCAGCCCCAGCATTTT. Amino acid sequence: CASTSTPSFDRDQPQHF.